These 3 T cell receptor beta chains were sequenced from one sample in a study of tumor and adjacent non-tumor tissue in lung cancer. A modified ARM-PCR protocol with three rounds of nested PCR amplified TCRbeta. From the multiplex PCR reads, TCRdb called clonotypes with MiXCR, one entry per CDR3 protein. The data contain 81,000 or so distinct CDR3 sequences, roughly 80% of them singletons. No cell sorting was done before RNA was extracted from the tissue. Distant lung tissue was collected more than 3 cm away from the tumor edge. Material: distant non-tumor lung tissue. The source of these receptors is a man in his sixties with non-small cell lung cancer.

This clonotype was detected once. No conserved phenylalanine or tryptophan is present at the end of the CDR3, so a read error is the likely explanation. The chain recombines TRBV11-2 with TRBJ2-3; D is perhaps TRBD2 (6 bases). The CDR3 has 13 amino acids. The germline gives CDR1 SGHAT, CDR2 FQNNGV. Trimming left V 5 bases short and J 4 bases short, with 10 bases between. CDR3 nucleotide sequence: TGTGCCAGCAGCGTAGGAGGGCCAGATACGCAGTATCTT. As protein: CASSVGGPDTQYL.

A note on this clonotype: An end of the junction differs from the germline gene, which may be a read error. The V and J genes are TRBV11-3 and TRBJ2-3; tentative D call: TRBD1 (5 bases). Germline CDR1 reads SGHNT; CDR2 reads YENEEA. The CDR3 is 14 residues long. CDR3 sequence (DNA): TGCACCAGCAGCTTGGTGACAGGCACAGATACGCAGTATTTT. Protein sequence: CTSSLVTGTDTQYF.

As for this clonotype: At one end, the junction sequence differs from germline, possibly due to a read error. The rearrangement uses TRBV4-3 and TRBJ2-3; the D gene is possibly TRBD2 (6 bases). The length of the CDR3 is 16 residues. In germline, CDR1 is LGHNA, CDR2 YSLEER. As DNA, the CDR3 is TGCACCAGCAGCCAAGTTGGAGCGGGCACCACAGATACGCAGTATTTT. This sequence encodes CTSSQVGAGTTDTQYF.